This is a list of T cell receptor beta chains from one sample in a study of CD8+ T cells in alopecia areata. Using immunoSEQ multiplex PCR, the repertoire was profiled, and TCRdb retains in-frame clones only, with some absent. Of more than 200,000 clones listed, around three fifths are singletons. This material consisted of CD4+ T cells sorted from blood, taken at week 4, from a patient treated with tofacitinib. All receptors come from a human donor with alopecia areata. The CDR3 runs from the conserved cysteine through the conserved F or W. The order of the fields is J gene, V gene, clone size, D gene, CDR3 DNA, CDR3 protein. The D gene is left open where the match is weak. Size is stated for part of the rows, as once, few or many counts, or as a class when the clone is expanded.

>TRBJ1-1|TRBV29-1|.|.
TGCAGCGTCCGGGGACGGCTGAACACTGAAGCTTTCTTT
CSVRGRLNTEAFF
>TRBJ1-6|TRBV30|.|.
TGTGCCTGGAGTGTCGGGCTTCGGTCACCCCTCCACTTT
CAWSVGLRSPLHF
>TRBJ1-1|TRBV20-1|.|TRBD1
TGCAGTGCCCTCAGACAGGGTGAAGCTTTCTTT
CSALRQGEAFF
>TRBJ1-1|TRBV5-1|.|.
TGCGCCAGCAGCTCGGGACTGAACACTGAAGCTTTCTTT
CASSSGLNTEAFF
>TRBJ1-2|TRBV30|.|.
TGTGCCTGGAGTCCCCAATCGGTGAGGCGGGGGACTAACTATGGCTACACCTTC
CAWSPQSVRRGTNYGYTF
>TRBJ2-5|TRBV9|.|.
TGTGCCAGCAGCGTAGCAGGGGAAGAGACCCAGTACTTC
CASSVAGEETQYF
>TRBJ1-2|TRBV28|.|.
TGTGCCAGCAGTTTAGGTGGATATGGCTACACCTTC
CASSLGGYGYTF
>TRBJ2-5|TRBV5-1|few|TRBD2
TGCGCCAGCCGGACTAGCGGGCGGCCGTGGGAGACCCAGTACTTC
CASRTSGRPWETQYF
>TRBJ1-5|TRBV30|once|.
TGTGCCTGGAGTGTCCCGTTAGGACACGGCAATCAGCCCCAGCATTTT
CAWSVPLGHGNQPQHF
>TRBJ2-4|TRBV4-3|once|TRBD1
TGCGCCAGCAGCCAACCCGGACAGGGGAACATTCAGTACTTC
CASSQPGQGNIQYF
>TRBJ2-7|TRBV7-9|once|TRBD2
TGTGCCAGCAGCTTAGGACTAGCGGGGGGCAACTTGTGGGAGGAGCAGTACTTC
CASSLGLAGGNLWEEQYF
>TRBJ2-5|TRBV2|few|TRBD2
TGTGCCAGCAGTGATAGCGGGGGGGCCGGGACCCAGTACTTC
CASSDSGGAGTQYF
>TRBJ1-1|TRBV11-3|.|.
TGTGCCAGCAGCTTACGGGTCTTTGGGATAATGAACACTGAAGCTTTCTTT
CASSLRVFGIMNTEAFF
>TRBJ2-2|TRBV30|.|.
TGTGCCTGGAGTGTACTCCCCGGGGAGCTGTTTTTT
CAWSVLPGELFF
>TRBJ1-6|TRBV6-1|.|.
TGTGCCAGCAGTGCCAATTCACCCCTCCACTTT
CASSANSPLHF
>TRBJ2-2|TRBV9|few|TRBD2
TGTGCCAGCAGCGTCGGACTAGCGACTTCAACCGGGGAGCTGTTTTTT
CASSVGLATSTGELFF
>TRBJ1-5|TRBV4-3|.|.
TGCGCCAGCAGCCAAGATGGCAATCAGCCCCAGCATTTT
CASSQDGNQPQHF
>TRBJ2-6|TRBV7-8|.|.
TGTGCCAGCAGACCGTCTATTGGGGCCAACGTCCTGACTTTC
CASRPSIGANVLTF
>TRBJ2-3|TRBV5-6|.|TRBD2
TGTGCCAGCAGCTTGAAGGCTAGCGGGTTCACAGATACGCAGTATTTT
CASSLKASGFTDTQYF
>TRBJ2-3|TRBV7-6|.|.
TGTGCCAGCAGCCCACAGGGTCTTACTAGCACAGATACGCAGTATTTT
CASSPQGLTSTDTQYF
>TRBJ2-5|TRBV30|once|.
TGTGCCTGGACAGGGGTGGGAAGTACCCCGTACTTC
CAWTGVGSTPYF
>TRBJ1-1|TRBV25-1|.|.
TGTGCCAGCAGGATACAGGGGAACACTGAAGCTTTCTTT
CASRIQGNTEAFF
>TRBJ1-2|TRBV5-1|.|TRBD1
TGCGCCAGCAGCTTGGAGGGACAGATAGGAGGGAATGGCTACACCTTC
CASSLEGQIGGNGYTF
>TRBJ2-1|TRBV2|.|TRBD1
TGTGCCAGCCGTATCGATGACAGGGCCTACAATGAGCAGTTCTTC
CASRIDDRAYNEQFF
>TRBJ1-2|TRBV30|.|.
TGTGCCTGGAGTGCGGGGAATGGCTACACCTTC
CAWSAGNGYTF
>TRBJ2-3|TRBV29-1|.|.
TGCAGCTTATCCATGGGGACAGATACGCAGTATTTT
CSLSMGTDTQYF
>TRBJ2-5|TRBV2|.|.
TGTGCCAGCACAGGCGGATGGGAGACCCAGTACTTC
CASTGGWETQYF
>TRBJ2-1|TRBV2|.|.
TGTGCCAGCTCCCAGACGTACAATGAGCAGTTCTTC
CASSQTYNEQFF
>TRBJ2-6|TRBV5-1|.|TRBD1
TGCGCCAGCAGCTTGGTGGGACAGGGGGCTTCTGGGGCCAACGTCCTGACTTTC
CASSLVGQGASGANVLTF
>TRBJ2-2|TRBV30|.|TRBD1
TGTGCCTGGAGTCCCGCAATCCGGACAGGGCACACCGGGGAGCTGTTTTTT
CAWSPAIRTGHTGELFF
>TRBJ1-6|TRBV11-2|few|TRBD1
TGTGCCAGCAGCTTAGGCCAGGGGGCTCAAAATTCACCCCTCCACTTT
CASSLGQGAQNSPLHF
>TRBJ2-5|TRBV2|.|.
TGTGCCAGCACGTCGAGAACCCAGTACTTC
CASTSRTQYF
>TRBJ1-1|TRBV20-1|.|.
TGCAGTGCTAGTTTGGCAGCTGAAGCTTTCTTT
CSASLAAEAFF
>TRBJ2-1|TRBV5-6|.|.
TGTGCCAGCAGCTTCTCGGGAAGCGGAGGGCGGAATGAGCAGTTCTTC
CASSFSGSGGRNEQFF
>TRBJ2-5|TRBV6-6|.|.
TGTGCCAGCAGTTCTCAGGGGCAAGAGACCCAGTACTTC
CASSSQGQETQYF
>TRBJ2-7|TRBV5-6|few|.
TGTGCCAGCAGCTCATCTAGCGACGAGCAGTACTTC
CASSSSSDEQYF